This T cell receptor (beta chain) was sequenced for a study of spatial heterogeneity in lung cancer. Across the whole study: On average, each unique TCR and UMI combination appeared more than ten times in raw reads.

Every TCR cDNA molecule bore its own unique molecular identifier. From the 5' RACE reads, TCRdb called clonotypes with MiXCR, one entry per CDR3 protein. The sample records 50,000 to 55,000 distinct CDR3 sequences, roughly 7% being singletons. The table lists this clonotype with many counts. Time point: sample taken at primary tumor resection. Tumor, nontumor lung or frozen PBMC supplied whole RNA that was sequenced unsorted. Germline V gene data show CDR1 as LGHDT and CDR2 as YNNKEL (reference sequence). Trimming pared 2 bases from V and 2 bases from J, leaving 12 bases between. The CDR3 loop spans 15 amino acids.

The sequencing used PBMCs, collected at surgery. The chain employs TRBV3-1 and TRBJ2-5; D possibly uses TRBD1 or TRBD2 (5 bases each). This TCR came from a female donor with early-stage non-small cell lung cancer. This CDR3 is CASSQRGPRQETQYF. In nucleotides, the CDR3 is TGTGCCAGCAGCCAACGGGGCCCTCGGCAAGAGACCCAGTACTTC.